The 5 T cell receptor beta chains reported below all come from one sample, sequenced in a study of T cells in Graves' hyperthyroidism and ophthalmopathy. Using RNA transcripts as the source, TCR beta CDR3 regions were amplified. HTBI primers were used for first-round RT-PCR of the TCR CDR3. TCRdb reanalysed the multiplex PCR reads using MiXCR and keeps one entry per CDR3 protein. The sample contains approximately 95,000 distinct CDR3 sequences, roughly 40% of which appear only once. The sample was peripheral blood or thyroid tissue (not recorded which). The receptor source for this set is a woman in her 30s with Graves' hyperthyroidism.

There are a few counts of this clonotype. The chain is built from TRBV7-8 and TRBJ2-7, with 10 nucleotides matching TRBD2. Germline trimming cut 3 bases from V and 11 bases from J; bases unmatched to any gene: 1. The CDR3 contains 11 residues. CDR1 is SGHVS and CDR2 is FQNEAQ in the germline V gene. The CDR3 DNA follows: TGTGCCAGCAGCTTCGGACTAGCGGAGTACTTC. This codes for CASSFGLAEYF.

In this sample, this clonotype turned up once. The chain is built from TRBV10-3 and TRBJ1-2, with a possible D match to TRBD1 (6 bases). Trimming pared 11 bases from V and 4 bases from J, leaving 23 bases between. The CDR3 covers 15 residues. Germline CDR1 reads ENHRY; CDR2 reads SYGVKD. Here the CDR3 DNA reads TGTGCCCTCCGGACAAGGGGAGACAGGCTCTATGGCTACACCTTC. It translates to CALRTRGDRLYGYTF.

The table lists this clonotype with many counts. In DNA form, the CDR3 reads TGTGCCAGCAGCCCGGGACTAGCGGGAGTGGGCGGCGGGGAGCTGTTTTTT. Its translation: CASSPGLAGVGGGELFF. This rearrangement joins TRBV7-8 to TRBJ2-2, with 14 bases fitting TRBD2. Germline CDR1 reads SGHVS; CDR2 reads FQNEAQ. V was clipped by 5 bases and J by 7 bases; unmatched bases: 9. This CDR3 region has 17 residues.

This clonotype was counted ten times or more. CDR3 DNA sequence: TGTGCCAGCAGCACGCGGGATGAAAAACTGTTTTTT. Translated: CASSTRDEKLFF. The genes are TRBV7-9 and TRBJ1-4; D is undetermined. V was cut by 5 bases and J by 6 bases, with 7 bases left in between. CDR1 and CDR2 (germline): SEHNR, FQNEAQ (reference sequence). The CDR3 runs to 12 residues.

J is TRBJ2-5 and V is TRBV20-1, with D possibly matching TRBD2 (6 bases). The CDR3 contains 14 residues. V lost 3 bases and J lost 9, with 20 bases in between. Germline CDR1 reads DFQATT; CDR2 reads SNEGSKA (reference sequence). The CDR3 nucleotides read TGCAGTGCTAGGCGGGGTAGTAGCAATCAGCCCCAGTACTTC. This gives the protein CSARRGSSNQPQYF.